The 18 T cell receptor beta chains reported below all come from one sample, sequenced in a study of response to subunit inactivated influenza vaccine. TCRdb analysed the RT-PCR reads with MiXCR anew, one entry per CDR3 protein. The profile shows hundreds of thousands of distinct CDR3 sequences, approximately 11% of them singletons. The same sample was also studied in work on T cells expressing NK-cell markers. That report adds: Libraries used 5'RACE template switching adding universal primer site and UMIs.

Source: PBMCs from blood, taken on the day of vaccination. These receptors were taken from a man aged 45 to 65 who received an inactivated influenza vaccine.

V usage is TRBV12-3 or TRBV12-4 and J usage is TRBJ2-3, with 11 bases aligning to TRBD2. J lost 2 bases, V lost 6 bases, and 7 bases had no gene match. The CDR3 runs to 16 residues. The CDR3 sequence: CASRVRLAGNTDTQYF. The CDR3, as DNA: TGTGCCAGCAGGGTCAGACTAGCGGGAAACACAGATACGCAGTATTTT.

The sample holds a few counts of this clonotype. V gene TRBV20-1 combines with J gene TRBJ2-5, with D perhaps TRBD1 (5 bases). Germline lookup yields CDR1 DFQATT and CDR2 SNEGSKA (reference sequence). V dropped 5 bases and J dropped 1 base, with 11 bases sitting between them. The CDR3 runs 13 residues. The chain's CDR3 is CSARPRGQETQYF. The CDR3 nucleotides read TGCAGTGCTCGGCCAAGGGGCCAAGAGACCCAGTACTTC.

This clonotype was seen many times. The V gene is TRBV3-1, the J gene TRBJ1-5; tentative D call: TRBD1 (5 bases). Per germline, CDR1 LGHDT and CDR2 YNNKEL (reference sequence). V dropped 4 bases and J dropped 4 bases, with 8 bases sitting between them. This CDR3 contains 13 residues. CDR3 DNA: TGTGCCAGCAGCCGACAGCCAAATCAGCCCCAGCATTTT. This gives the protein CASSRQPNQPQHF.

This clonotype was counted between two and nine times. The chain has TRBV5-6 and TRBJ1-5; 7 bases align to TRBD1. J lost 5 bases, V lost 3 bases, and 14 bases had no gene match. Per germline, CDR1 SGHDT and CDR2 YYEEEE. The CDR3 extends over 17 amino acids. The CDR3 region has the DNA TGTGCCAGCAGCTATTTTACCGGGACAGTGAACGATCAGCCCCAGCATTTT. Residues: CASSYFTGTVNDQPQHF.

This clonotype was seen ten or more times. This rearrangement joins TRBV7-9 to TRBJ2-7, with D maybe TRBD1 (5 bases). Germline values: CDR1 SEHNR, CDR2 FQNEAQ (reference sequence). V dropped 5 bases and J dropped 0 bases, with 14 bases sitting between them. This CDR3 is built from 15 residues. This chain's CDR3 is CASSPRWQGSYEQYF. The DNA of the CDR3 is TGTGCCAGCAGCCCTAGGTGGCAGGGCTCCTACGAGCAGTACTTC.

The chain is built from TRBV7-3 and TRBJ2-1; possibly TRBD1 for D (6 bases). CDR3 length: 15 amino acids. CDR1 SGHTA and CDR2 FQGTGA come from the germline V gene. Trimming cost V 2 bases and J 7 bases, with 15 bases left between them. The CDR3 here is CASSLQPGQLNEQFF. DNA of the CDR3: TGTGCCAGCAGCTTACAACCGGGACAATTGAATGAGCAGTTCTTC.

This clonotype was detected many times. The chain recombines TRBV5-6 with TRBJ1-3; D is unclear. CDR3 length: 16 residues. Trimming left V 4 bases short and J 2 bases short, with 16 bases between. Per germline, CDR1 SGHDT and CDR2 YYEEEE. The CDR3 DNA follows: TGTGCCAGCAGCCAGATAATGAGGAACACTGGAAACACCATATATTTT. Residues: CASSQIMRNTGNTIYF.

Only a few counts were recorded for this clonotype. The rearrangement uses TRBV7-9 and TRBJ2-5; weak D call: TRBD1 (6 bases). The length of the CDR3 is 12 residues. Trimming removed 6 bases at V and 5 bases at J, with 10 bases between. Germline loops: CDR1 SEHNR, CDR2 FQNEAQ (reference sequence). The CDR3 DNA reads TGTGCCAGCAGTCGGGACATTGAGACCCAGTACTTC. Its protein is CASSRDIETQYF.

The chain's CDR3 is CASSGFAGGETQYF. The CDR3 region has the DNA TGCGCCAGCAGTGGTTTCGCTGGGGGAGAGACCCAGTACTTC. This chain links TRBV5-1 with TRBJ2-5, with D perhaps being TRBD1 or TRBD2 (5 bases each). The CDR3 extends over 14 amino acids. CDR1 and CDR2 from the germline V gene are SGHRS and YFSETQ. The V and J ends lost 5 bases and 4 bases respectively, with 15 bases between them.

The chain couples TRBV24-1 to TRBJ2-1; the D gene is possibly TRBD2 (6 bases). Germline-derived CDR1 and CDR2 are KGHDR and SFDVKD. The V gene lost 4 bases and the J gene lost 2 bases, with 11 bases spanning the gap. The CDR3 contains 15 residues. This CDR3 reads CATSEAGTAYNEQFF. CDR3 bases: TGTGCCACCAGTGAGGCCGGGACTGCCTACAATGAGCAGTTCTTC.

This clonotype appeared a few times. The genes are TRBV28 and TRBJ2-2, with D tentatively TRBD1 (6 bases). Trimming left V 6 bases short and J 2 bases short, with 13 bases between. The CDR3 is 15 amino acids. Germline V lookup: CDR1 MDHEN, CDR2 SYDVKM. The CDR3 loop is CASSKGTPNTGELFF. Here the CDR3 DNA reads TGTGCCAGCAGCAAAGGGACACCAAACACCGGGGAGCTGTTTTTT.

The chain joins TRBV20-1 to TRBJ2-3, with a weak D call TRBD2 (5 bases). Trimming took off 7 bases at V and 4 bases at J, with 15 bases between the two ends. This CDR3 spans 13 amino acids. From germline, CDR1 is DFQATT and CDR2 SNEGSKA (reference sequence). The DNA for the CDR3 is TGCAGTGACAGTCGGGGTTCCGCAGATACGCAGTATTTT. This gives the protein CSDSRGSADTQYF.

There are a few counts of this clonotype. The V and J genes are TRBV7-2 and TRBJ2-1; a weak D match, TRBD1 (6 bases). V shed 3 bases and J shed 2 bases, with 8 bases lying between them. There are 14 residues in the CDR3. In germline, CDR1 is SGHTA, CDR2 FQGNSA. The chain's CDR3 is CASSFSGAYNEQFF. CDR3 in DNA: TGTGCCAGCAGCTTCTCAGGGGCCTACAATGAGCAGTTCTTC.

This clonotype has ten or more counts. The chain combines TRBV20-1 with TRBJ2-7, with D tentatively TRBD1 (5 bases). This CDR3 spans 14 amino acids. Germline lookup yields CDR1 DFQATT and CDR2 SNEGSKA (reference sequence). The germline V and J ends were trimmed by 5 bases and 2 bases, with 16 bases remaining between them. For the CDR3, the DNA is TGCAGTGCTGCCCCTGTTGGGGCTACCTACGAGCAGTACTTC. This translates into CSAAPVGATYEQYF.

This clonotype showed up just a few times. J is TRBJ1-6 and V is TRBV15; D not certain. CDR3 length: 16 residues. V dropped 5 bases and J dropped 7 bases, with 18 bases sitting between them. CDR1 and CDR2 from the germline V gene are LNHNV and YYDKDF (reference sequence). The CDR3 protein is CATSQRLWPGNSPLHF. The CDR3 bases are TGTGCCACCAGCCAACGTTTGTGGCCTGGGAATTCACCCCTCCACTTT.

The chain couples TRBV6-1 to TRBJ2-2; possibly TRBD1 for D (6 bases). The CDR3 is made up of 14 amino acids. V shed 8 bases and J shed 3 bases, with 13 bases lying between them. CDR1 MNHNS and CDR2 SASEGT come from the germline V gene. The CDR3 loop reads CASQFGTYTGELFF. CDR3 DNA: TGTGCCAGCCAATTCGGGACATACACCGGGGAGCTGTTTTTT.

The chain uses TRBV7-2 and TRBJ2-5; D is undetermined. Trimming pared 5 bases from V and 4 bases from J, leaving 11 bases between. The CDR3 has 13 amino acids. Germline CDR1 reads SGHTA; CDR2 reads FQGNSA. The CDR3 protein is CASSQASSETQYF. CDR3 sequence (DNA): TGTGCCAGCAGCCAAGCCAGTTCAGAGACCCAGTACTTC. Looking up the rest from reference TRBV7-2 and TRBJ2-5 gives the full variable domain: GAGVSQSPSNKVTEKGKDVELRCDPISGHTALYWYRQSLGQGLEFLIYFQGNSAPDKSGLPSDRFSAERTGGSVSTLTIQRTQQEDSAVYLCASSQASSETQYFGPGTRLLVL.

The chain carries TRBV5-1 and TRBJ1-2, with D tentatively TRBD1 (6 bases). The V end lost 4 bases, the J end lost 2 bases, and 9 bases lay between the germline ends. CDR1 is SGHRS, CDR2 YFSETQ, per germline. This CDR3 has 13 amino acids. The chain's CDR3 is CASSKDRNYGYTF. The CDR3 DNA is TGCGCCAGCAGCAAAGACAGGAACTATGGCTACACCTTC.